The clone carrying this TCR beta chain appeared once. Germline CDR1 is MDHEN and CDR2 is SYDVKM. The CDR3 has 15 residues. After removal of 8 bases from V and 4 bases from J, the junction contained 8 bases not matched to a gene. Clones were sequenced by immunoSEQ multiplex PCR, and TCRdb holds only the in-frame ones, with some missing. In the table there are about 180,000 clones, less than 85% of which are singletons. This record comes from a study of cytomegalovirus exposure and HLA in healthy donors. As for the study in general: The same platform was used for the 90 to 150 validation repertoires as for the approximately 630 first-cohort repertoires, as reported in a later analysis.

The chain uses TRBV28 and TRBJ2-2; TRBD2 matches at 9 bases. The source material was PBMCs. This clonotype was sampled from a man between 18 and 35 years old in good health and CMV-seropositive. CDR3 region: CASDSGGEGTGELFF. In DNA form, the CDR3 reads TGTGCCAGCGATAGCGGGGGAGAGGGCACCGGGGAGCTGTTTTTT.